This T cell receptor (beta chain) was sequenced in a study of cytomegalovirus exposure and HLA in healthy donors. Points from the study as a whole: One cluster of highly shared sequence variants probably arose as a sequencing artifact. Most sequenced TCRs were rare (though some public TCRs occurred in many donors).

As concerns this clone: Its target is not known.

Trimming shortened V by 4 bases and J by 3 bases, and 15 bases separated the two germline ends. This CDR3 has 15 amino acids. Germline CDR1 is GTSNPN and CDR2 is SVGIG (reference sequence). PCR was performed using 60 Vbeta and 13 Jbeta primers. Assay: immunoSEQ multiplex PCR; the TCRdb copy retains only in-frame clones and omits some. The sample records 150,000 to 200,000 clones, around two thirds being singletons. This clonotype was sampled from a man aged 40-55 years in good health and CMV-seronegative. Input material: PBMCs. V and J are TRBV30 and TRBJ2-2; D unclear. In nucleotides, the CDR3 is TGTGCCTGGACCTCTTTTGACATTTACACCGGGGAGCTGTTTTTT. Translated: CAWTSFDIYTGELFF.